A selection of T cell receptor beta chains follows, all from one sample in a study of T cells in localized non-small cell lung cancer. Using immunoSEQ multiplex PCR, the repertoire was profiled, and TCRdb retains in-frame clones only, with some absent. The sample includes about 82,000 clones, about 78% of them seen just once. The specimen was PBMCs, collected before any cancer treatment. Receptors originate from a man aged 40 to 75 with stage II squamous cell lung carcinoma. Each CDR3 is given with its conserved first and last residue. D genes are given only for firm matches. For some rows the clone size is stated as once, few or many, or as a class when expanded; others skip it.

V gene: TRBV19
clone size: -
CDR3 length: 10
J gene: TRBJ1-1
D gene: -
CDR3 protein: CATSQGEAFF
CDR3 DNA: TGTGCCACTAGTCAGGGTGAAGCTTTCTTT

V gene: TRBV7-3
clone size: -
CDR3 length: 14
J gene: TRBJ2-3
D gene: -
CDR3 protein: CASSLGQGTDTQYF
CDR3 DNA: TGTGCCAGCAGCTTAGGCCAGGGCACAGATACGCAGTATTTT

V gene: TRBV2
clone size: -
CDR3 length: 15
J gene: TRBJ2-3
D gene: -
CDR3 protein: CASGQGYGSTDTQYF
CDR3 DNA: TGTGCCAGCGGGCAGGGATACGGTAGCACAGATACGCAGTATTTT

V gene: TRBV27
clone size: few
CDR3 length: 13
J gene: TRBJ1-5
D gene: -
CDR3 protein: CASGGGGNQPQHF
CDR3 DNA: TGTGCCAGCGGGGGGGGCGGCAATCAGCCCCAGCATTTT

V gene: TRBV14
clone size: -
CDR3 length: 11
J gene: TRBJ1-2
D gene: -
CDR3 protein: CASSQGGGYTF
CDR3 DNA: TGTGCCAGCAGCCAGGGCGGGGGCTACACCTTC

V gene: TRBV7-2
clone size: -
CDR3 length: 11
J gene: TRBJ2-5
D gene: -
CDR3 protein: CASSAKETQYF
CDR3 DNA: TGTGCCAGCAGCGCTAAAGAGACCCAGTACTTC

V gene: TRBV9
clone size: -
CDR3 length: 16
J gene: TRBJ2-3
D gene: TRBD2
CDR3 protein: CASSVGLATSTDTQYF
CDR3 DNA: TGTGCCAGCAGCGTAGGACTAGCGACTAGCACAGATACGCAGTATTTT

V gene: TRBV4-1
clone size: few
CDR3 length: 17
J gene: TRBJ1-6
D gene: TRBD1
CDR3 protein: CASSQDQPQGANSPLHF
CDR3 DNA: TGCGCCAGCAGCCAAGATCAGCCGCAGGGGGCAAATTCACCCCTCCACTTT

V gene: TRBV12-5
clone size: -
CDR3 length: 14
J gene: TRBJ2-3
D gene: TRBD2
CDR3 protein: CASGLLAGTDTQYF
CDR3 DNA: TGTGCTAGTGGTTTACTAGCGGGCACAGATACGCAGTATTTT

V gene: TRBV5-5
clone size: -
CDR3 length: 16
J gene: TRBJ2-4
D gene: -
CDR3 protein: CASSLMVILAKNIQYF
CDR3 DNA: TGTGCCAGCAGCTTGATGGTAATACTAGCCAAAAACATTCAGTACTTC

V gene: TRBV2
clone size: once
CDR3 length: 12
J gene: TRBJ2-1
D gene: -
CDR3 protein: CASIAVWNEQFF
CDR3 DNA: TGTGCCAGCATCGCGGTCTGGAATGAGCAGTTCTTC

V gene: TRBV2
clone size: -
CDR3 length: 13
J gene: TRBJ1-2
D gene: -
CDR3 protein: CASSQDRSYGYTF
CDR3 DNA: TGTGCCAGCAGTCAGGACCGATCCTATGGCTACACCTTC

V gene: TRBV9
clone size: -
CDR3 length: 15
J gene: TRBJ2-3
D gene: TRBD2
CDR3 protein: CASSARGVATDTQYF
CDR3 DNA: TGTGCCAGCAGCGCGCGGGGGGTTGCAACAGATACGCAGTATTTT

V gene: TRBV7-8
clone size: -
CDR3 length: 16
J gene: TRBJ2-3
D gene: TRBD1
CDR3 protein: CASSLEGQGDTDTQYF
CDR3 DNA: TGTGCCAGCAGCTTAGAGGGACAGGGGGACACAGATACGCAGTATTTT

V gene: TRBV4-2
clone size: -
CDR3 length: 13
J gene: TRBJ1-1
D gene: -
CDR3 protein: CASSQETRYEAFF
CDR3 DNA: TGTGCCAGCAGCCAAGAGACCCGGTATGAAGCTTTCTTT

V gene: TRBV7-9
clone size: -
CDR3 length: 14
J gene: TRBJ2-2
D gene: -
CDR3 protein: CASSSGSIPGELFF
CDR3 DNA: TGTGCCAGCAGCTCCGGGTCGATCCCCGGGGAGCTGTTTTTT

V gene: TRBV4-3
clone size: once
CDR3 length: 16
J gene: TRBJ2-2
D gene: -
CDR3 protein: CASSQGRNRWAGELFF
CDR3 DNA: TGCGCCAGCAGCCAAGGTCGGAACAGGTGGGCCGGGGAGCTGTTTTTT

V gene: TRBV9
clone size: few
CDR3 length: 13
J gene: TRBJ1-6
D gene: -
CDR3 protein: CASSPGEGSPLHF
CDR3 DNA: TGTGCCAGCAGCCCAGGCGAAGGTTCACCCCTCCACTTT

V gene: TRBV6-1
clone size: -
CDR3 length: 13
J gene: TRBJ2-7
D gene: -
CDR3 protein: CASSVDRGDEQYF
CDR3 DNA: TGTGCCAGCAGTGTGGATAGGGGGGACGAGCAGTACTTC

V gene: TRBV27
clone size: once
CDR3 length: 14
J gene: TRBJ1-2
D gene: -
CDR3 protein: CASSPSTANYGYTF
CDR3 DNA: TGTGCCAGCAGTCCCTCGACGGCCAACTATGGCTACACCTTC

V gene: TRBV29-1
clone size: -
CDR3 length: 13
J gene: TRBJ1-1
D gene: -
CDR3 protein: CSVEGRLNTEAFF
CDR3 DNA: TGCAGCGTTGAGGGTCGACTGAACACTGAAGCTTTCTTT

V gene: TRBV7-9
clone size: few
CDR3 length: 15
J gene: TRBJ2-3
D gene: TRBD2
CDR3 protein: CASSLGGSDTDTQYF
CDR3 DNA: TGTGCCAGCAGCTTAGGCGGGAGCGACACAGATACGCAGTATTTT

V gene: TRBV27
clone size: -
CDR3 length: 16
J gene: TRBJ2-5
D gene: TRBD2
CDR3 protein: CASSYRGTSGRQTQYF
CDR3 DNA: TGTGCCAGCAGTTACCGAGGGACTAGCGGGAGACAGACCCAGTACTTC

V gene: TRBV9
clone size: -
CDR3 length: 15
J gene: TRBJ1-4
D gene: -
CDR3 protein: CASSEGGGTNEKLFF
CDR3 DNA: TGTGCCAGCAGCGAGGGAGGAGGGACTAATGAAAAACTGTTTTTT

V gene: TRBV4-2
clone size: -
CDR3 length: 18
J gene: TRBJ2-1
D gene: TRBD2
CDR3 protein: CASSHPGLAGSSYNEQFF
CDR3 DNA: TGTGCCAGCAGCCACCCCGGACTAGCGGGGAGCTCCTACAATGAGCAGTTCTTC

V gene: TRBV29-1
clone size: -
CDR3 length: 13
J gene: TRBJ2-7
D gene: -
CDR3 protein: CSAAQSSAYEQYF
CDR3 DNA: TGCAGCGCCGCACAGTCGTCGGCCTACGAGCAGTACTTC

V gene: TRBV27
clone size: few
CDR3 length: 12
J gene: TRBJ2-7
D gene: TRBD2
CDR3 protein: CASGSTPTSGTF
CDR3 DNA: TGTGCCAGCGGCAGTACACCGACTAGCGGTACTTTC

V gene: TRBV11-2
clone size: -
CDR3 length: 15
J gene: TRBJ2-1
D gene: TRBD1
CDR3 protein: CASSPDRVGFNEQFF
CDR3 DNA: TGTGCCAGCAGCCCCGACAGGGTCGGGTTTAATGAGCAGTTCTTC

V gene: TRBV20-1
clone size: few
CDR3 length: 11
J gene: TRBJ1-2
D gene: -
CDR3 protein: CSAGVQDGYTF
CDR3 DNA: TGCAGTGCCGGGGTACAGGATGGCTACACCTTC

V gene: TRBV5-1
clone size: -
CDR3 length: 14
J gene: TRBJ2-7
D gene: -
CDR3 protein: CASSFGGTSYEQYF
CDR3 DNA: TGCGCCAGCAGCTTCGGCGGGACATCCTACGAGCAGTACTTC

V gene: TRBV6-1
clone size: -
CDR3 length: 16
J gene: TRBJ2-3
D gene: -
CDR3 protein: CASSEARDTVTDTQYF
CDR3 DNA: TGTGCCAGCAGTGAAGCTAGGGACACAGTCACAGATACGCAGTATTTT

V gene: TRBV5-1
clone size: -
CDR3 length: 14
J gene: TRBJ1-1
D gene: TRBD1
CDR3 protein: CASSPGTANTEAFF
CDR3 DNA: TGCGCCAGCAGCCCTGGGACAGCGAACACTGAAGCTTTCTTT

V gene: TRBV5-1
clone size: -
CDR3 length: 16
J gene: TRBJ1-2
D gene: -
CDR3 protein: CASSLNPRAGVYGYTF
CDR3 DNA: TGCGCCAGCAGCTTGAATCCCCGGGCAGGAGTCTATGGCTACACCTTC

V gene: TRBV2
clone size: -
CDR3 length: 14
J gene: TRBJ2-5
D gene: TRBD2
CDR3 protein: CASKGAGAGETQYF
CDR3 DNA: TGTGCCAGCAAAGGGGCGGGAGCGGGTGAGACCCAGTACTTC

V gene: TRBV30
clone size: few
CDR3 length: 12
J gene: TRBJ1-1
D gene: -
CDR3 protein: CAWTGRRTEAFF
CDR3 DNA: TGTGCCTGGACAGGTAGGAGGACTGAAGCTTTCTTT

V gene: TRBV11-2
clone size: once
CDR3 length: 15
J gene: TRBJ1-6
D gene: -
CDR3 protein: CASSLGSSARSPLHF
CDR3 DNA: TGTGCCAGCAGCTTAGGTTCCTCAGCTAGGTCACCCCTCCACTTT

V gene: TRBV6-6
clone size: -
CDR3 length: 14
J gene: TRBJ1-2
D gene: -
CDR3 protein: CASSDDGTFYGYTF
CDR3 DNA: TGTGCCAGCAGTGACGACGGGACTTTCTATGGCTACACCTTC

V gene: TRBV19
clone size: -
CDR3 length: 14
J gene: TRBJ2-7
D gene: -
CDR3 protein: CASSIDEGRYEQYF
CDR3 DNA: TGTGCCAGTAGTATAGATGAAGGCCGGTACGAGCAGTACTTC

V gene: TRBV5-1
clone size: once
CDR3 length: 14
J gene: TRBJ1-1
D gene: -
CDR3 protein: CASSYYQGTTEAFF
CDR3 DNA: TGCGCCAGCAGCTATTATCAGGGGACCACTGAAGCTTTCTTT

V gene: TRBV25-1
clone size: -
CDR3 length: 12
J gene: TRBJ1-2
D gene: -
CDR3 protein: CASSLLDANYTF
CDR3 DNA: TGTGCCAGCAGTCTTCTGGACGCGAACTACACCTTC